This T cell receptor (beta chain) was sequenced in a study of cytomegalovirus exposure and HLA in healthy donors. Regarding the study as a whole: Later on, analysis showed that most CMV-associated TCR beta chains appeared to be HLA-restricted.

In regard to this clone: Its antigen is still unknown.

V was trimmed by 5 bases and J by 5 bases, leaving 9 bases between them. Germline V gene lookup returns CDR1 KGHSH and CDR2 LQKENI. The CDR3 length is 13 residues. The study ran its PCR with 60 Vbeta and 13 Jbeta primers. Using immunoSEQ multiplex PCR, the repertoire was profiled, and TCRdb retains in-frame clones only, with some absent. The sample lists 150,000 or so clones; roughly 85% were seen once. This TCR was recovered from a man aged 50-60 years in good health and CMV-seropositive. Sequencing was done on a sample of PBMCs. The chain carries TRBV18 and TRBJ2-2; tentatively, D is TRBD1 (6 bases). The CDR3 DNA sequence: TGTGCCAGCTCAGAACAGGGTACCGGGGAGCTGTTTTTT. It translates to CASSEQGTGELFF.